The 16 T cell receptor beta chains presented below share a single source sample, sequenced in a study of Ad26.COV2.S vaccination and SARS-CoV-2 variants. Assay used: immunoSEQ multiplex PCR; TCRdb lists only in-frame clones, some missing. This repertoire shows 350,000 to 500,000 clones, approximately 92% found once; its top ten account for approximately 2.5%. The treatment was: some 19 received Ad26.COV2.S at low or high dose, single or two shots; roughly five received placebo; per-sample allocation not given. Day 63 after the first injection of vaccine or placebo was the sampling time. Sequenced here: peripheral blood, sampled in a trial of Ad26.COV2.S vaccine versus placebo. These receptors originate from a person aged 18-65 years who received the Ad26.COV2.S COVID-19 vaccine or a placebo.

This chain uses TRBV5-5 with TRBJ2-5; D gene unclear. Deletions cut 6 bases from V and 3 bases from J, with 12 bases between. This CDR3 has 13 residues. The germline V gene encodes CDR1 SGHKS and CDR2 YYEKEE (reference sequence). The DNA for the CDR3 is TGTGCCAGCATCCGGACCCCCGAAGAGACCCAGTACTTC. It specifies CASIRTPEETQYF.

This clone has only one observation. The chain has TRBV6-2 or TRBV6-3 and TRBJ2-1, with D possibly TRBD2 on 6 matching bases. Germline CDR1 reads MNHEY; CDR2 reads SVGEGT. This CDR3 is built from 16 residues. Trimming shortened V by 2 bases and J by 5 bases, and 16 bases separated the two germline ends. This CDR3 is CASSYPGSPRDNEQFF. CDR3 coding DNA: TGTGCCAGCAGTTACCCCGGGAGCCCTCGGGACAATGAGCAGTTCTTC.

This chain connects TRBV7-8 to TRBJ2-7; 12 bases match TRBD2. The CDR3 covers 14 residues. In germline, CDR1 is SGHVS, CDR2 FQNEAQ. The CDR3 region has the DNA TGTGCCAGCAGCCTAGCGGGAGGGCCTCACGAGCAGTACGTC. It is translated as CASSLAGGPHEQYV.

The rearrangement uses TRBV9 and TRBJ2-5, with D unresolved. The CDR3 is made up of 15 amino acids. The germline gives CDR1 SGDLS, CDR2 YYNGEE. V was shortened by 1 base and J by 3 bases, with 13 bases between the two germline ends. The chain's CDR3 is CASSVSPMAKETQYF. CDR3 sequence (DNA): TGTGCCAGCAGCGTATCTCCTATGGCCAAAGAGACCCAGTACTTC.

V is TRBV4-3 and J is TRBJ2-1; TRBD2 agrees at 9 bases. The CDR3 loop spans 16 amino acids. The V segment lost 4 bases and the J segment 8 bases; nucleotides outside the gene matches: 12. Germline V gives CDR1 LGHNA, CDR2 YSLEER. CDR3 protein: CASSPSSGDQRHEQFF. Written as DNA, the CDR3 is TGCGCCAGCAGCCCCTCTAGCGGGGACCAGAGGCATGAGCAGTTCTTC.

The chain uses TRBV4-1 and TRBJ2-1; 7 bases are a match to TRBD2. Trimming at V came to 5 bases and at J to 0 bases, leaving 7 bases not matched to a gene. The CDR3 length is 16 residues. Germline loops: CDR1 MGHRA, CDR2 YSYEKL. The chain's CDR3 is CASSWSGGSSYNEQFF. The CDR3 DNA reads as TGCGCCAGCAGCTGGAGCGGCGGGAGCTCCTACAATGAGCAGTTCTTC.

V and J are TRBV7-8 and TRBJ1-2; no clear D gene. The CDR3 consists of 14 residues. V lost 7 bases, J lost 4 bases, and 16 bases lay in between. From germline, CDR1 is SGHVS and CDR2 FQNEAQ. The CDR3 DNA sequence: TGTGCCAGCATCCCCCCGGACGTCGCCTATGGCTACACCTTC. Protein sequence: CASIPPDVAYGYTF.

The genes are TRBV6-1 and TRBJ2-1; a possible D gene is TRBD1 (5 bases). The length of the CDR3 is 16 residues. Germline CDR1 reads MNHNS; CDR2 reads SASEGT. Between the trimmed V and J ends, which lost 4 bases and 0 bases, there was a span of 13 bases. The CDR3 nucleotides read TGTGCCAGCAGTGCAACAGGAGTCCGCTCCTACAATGAGCAGTTCTTC. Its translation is CASSATGVRSYNEQFF.

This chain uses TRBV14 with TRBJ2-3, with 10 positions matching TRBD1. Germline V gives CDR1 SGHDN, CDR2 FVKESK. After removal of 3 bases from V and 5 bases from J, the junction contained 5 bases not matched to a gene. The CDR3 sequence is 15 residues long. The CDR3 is CASSHPGQGKDTQYF. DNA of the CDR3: TGTGCCAGCAGCCACCCGGGACAGGGGAAAGATACGCAGTATTTT.

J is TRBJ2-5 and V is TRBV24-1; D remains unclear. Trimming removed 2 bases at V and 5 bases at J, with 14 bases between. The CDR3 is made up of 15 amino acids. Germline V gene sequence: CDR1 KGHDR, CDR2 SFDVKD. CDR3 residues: CATSDSGGPGETQYF. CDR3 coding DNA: TGTGCCACCAGTGATTCCGGCGGCCCTGGGGAGACCCAGTACTTC.

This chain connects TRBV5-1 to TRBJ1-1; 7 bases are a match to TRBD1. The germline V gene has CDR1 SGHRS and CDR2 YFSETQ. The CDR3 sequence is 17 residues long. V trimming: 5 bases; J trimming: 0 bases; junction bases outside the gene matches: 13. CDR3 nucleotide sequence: TGCGCCAGCAGTAGAGGGGGCGCAAGGATAATGAACACTGAAGCTTTCTTT. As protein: CASSRGGARIMNTEAFF.

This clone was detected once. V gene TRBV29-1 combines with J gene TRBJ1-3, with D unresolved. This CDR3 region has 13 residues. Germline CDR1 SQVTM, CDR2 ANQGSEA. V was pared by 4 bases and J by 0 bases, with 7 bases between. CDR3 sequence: CSVVSLSGNTIYF. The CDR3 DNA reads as TGCAGCGTTGTGAGCCTCTCTGGAAACACCATATATTTT.

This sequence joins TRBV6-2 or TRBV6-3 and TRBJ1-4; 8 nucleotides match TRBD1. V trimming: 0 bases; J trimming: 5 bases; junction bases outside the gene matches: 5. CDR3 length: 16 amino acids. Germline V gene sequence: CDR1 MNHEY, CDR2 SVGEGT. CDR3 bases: TGTGCCAGCAGTTACTCACACGGACAGGGAAATGAAAAACTGTTTTTT. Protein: CASSYSHGQGNEKLFF.

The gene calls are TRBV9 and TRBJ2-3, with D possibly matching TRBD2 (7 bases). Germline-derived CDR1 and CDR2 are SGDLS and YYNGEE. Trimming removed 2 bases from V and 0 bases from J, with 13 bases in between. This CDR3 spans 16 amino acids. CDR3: CASSVRGRGSTDTQYF. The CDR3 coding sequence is TGTGCCAGCAGCGTTAGGGGGAGGGGCAGCACAGATACGCAGTATTTT.

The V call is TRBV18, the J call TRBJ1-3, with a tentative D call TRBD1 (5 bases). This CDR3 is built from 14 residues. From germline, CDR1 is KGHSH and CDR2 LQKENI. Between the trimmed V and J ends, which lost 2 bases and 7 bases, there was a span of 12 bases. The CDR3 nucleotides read TGTGCCAGCTCACCATGGGACGGAGCCAACACCATATATTTT. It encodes CASSPWDGANTIYF.

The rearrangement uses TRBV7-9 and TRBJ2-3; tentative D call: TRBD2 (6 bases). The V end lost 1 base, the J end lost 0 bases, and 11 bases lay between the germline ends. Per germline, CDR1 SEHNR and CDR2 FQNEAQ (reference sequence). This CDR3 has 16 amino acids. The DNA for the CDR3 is TGTGCCAGCAGCTTAGATAGGCGGGGTAGCACAGATACGCAGTATTTT. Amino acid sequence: CASSLDRRGSTDTQYF.